Sequencing of this T cell receptor beta chain was carried out in a study of T-cell memory formation after mild COVID-19. At the level of the study: Across donors, TCR clusters were largely donor specific.

TCR alpha and TCR beta cDNA libraries carrying sample barcodes and UMIs were produced by 5'RACE using constant-segment primers. TCRdb recomputed calls from the 5' RACE reads with MiXCR, one row per CDR3 protein. The sample shows approximately 210,000 distinct CDR3 sequences, over 9.5% of them seen only once. Notes on the study in general: CD4/CD8 balance held among clones contracting day 15 to 85, and later expanders leaned CD4+. That cross-reactive memory joined was suggested by some responding clones appearing in pre-infection memory.

Turning to this clonotype: Its antigen is still unknown.

This CDR3 has 15 amino acids. V was pared by 1 base and J by 6 bases, with 5 bases of the junction left unmatched. The sample comprised PBMCs or a T cell subset sorted from them (not recorded which). V is TRBV12-3 or TRBV12-4 and J is TRBJ2-7; 11 nucleotides align to TRBD2. The receptor was isolated from a man aged 18 to 30 who had mild COVID-19 (a few samples of this study predate the infection). Cell type and time point are not known. CDR3 in DNA: TGTGCCAGCAGTTTAGGTAGCGGGGGGGCTTCCGAGCAGTACGTC. Its translation: CASSLGSGGASEQYV.